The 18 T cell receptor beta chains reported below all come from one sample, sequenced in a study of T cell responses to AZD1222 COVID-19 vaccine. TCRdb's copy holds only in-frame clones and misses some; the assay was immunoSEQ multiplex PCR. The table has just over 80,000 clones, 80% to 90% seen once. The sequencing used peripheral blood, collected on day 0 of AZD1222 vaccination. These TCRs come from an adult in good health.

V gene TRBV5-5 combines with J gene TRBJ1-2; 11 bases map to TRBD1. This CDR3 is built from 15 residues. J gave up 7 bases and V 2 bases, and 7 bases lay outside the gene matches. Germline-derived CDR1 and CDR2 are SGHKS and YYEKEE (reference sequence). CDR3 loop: CASSFEGTGGFGYTF. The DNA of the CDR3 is TGTGCCAGCAGCTTCGAGGGGACAGGGGGTTTTGGCTACACCTTC.

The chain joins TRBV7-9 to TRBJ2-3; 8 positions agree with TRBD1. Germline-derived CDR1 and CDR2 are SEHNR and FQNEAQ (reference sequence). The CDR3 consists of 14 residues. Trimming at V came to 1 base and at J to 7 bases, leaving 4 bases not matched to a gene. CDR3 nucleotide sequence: TGTGCCAGCAGCTTAGGGACAGGGTCGAATACGCAGTATTTT. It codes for CASSLGTGSNTQYF.

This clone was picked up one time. In DNA form, the CDR3 reads TGTGCCAGCAGCTTACCCTTAACAGGGGGCCCCCGGCCAGATACGCAGTATTTT. This gives the protein CASSLPLTGGPRPDTQYF. The rearrangement links TRBV11-2 to TRBJ2-3; 9 bases match TRBD1. The CDR3 runs to 18 residues. With V trimmed by 2 bases and J by 4 bases, 13 bases remained unmatched. Germline V gene lookup returns CDR1 SGHAT and CDR2 FQNNGV.

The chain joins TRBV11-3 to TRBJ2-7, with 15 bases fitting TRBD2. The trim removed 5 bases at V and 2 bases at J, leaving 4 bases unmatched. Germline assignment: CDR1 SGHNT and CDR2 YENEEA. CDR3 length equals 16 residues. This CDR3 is CASSGTSGGPTYEQYF. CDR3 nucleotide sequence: TGTGCCAGCAGCGGGACTAGCGGGGGGCCGACCTACGAGCAGTACTTC.

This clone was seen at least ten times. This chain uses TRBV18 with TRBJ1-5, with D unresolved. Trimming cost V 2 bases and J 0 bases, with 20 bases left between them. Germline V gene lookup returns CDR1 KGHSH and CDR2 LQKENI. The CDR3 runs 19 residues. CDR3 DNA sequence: TGTGCCAGCTCACCAGGTCGACTCCTGAAGGGAGTTAGCAATCAGCCCCAGCATTTT. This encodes CASSPGRLLKGVSNQPQHF.

CDR3 bases: TGCAGCGTTGGCTGGGACAGGCCAAATCAGCCCCAGCATTTT. This encodes CSVGWDRPNQPQHF. The chain joins TRBV29-1 to TRBJ1-5; 8 bases agree with TRBD1. Germline V gene data show CDR1 as SQVTM and CDR2 as ANQGSEA. Trimming removed 4 bases from V and 4 bases from J; junction bases left unmatched: 6. CDR3 length: 14 residues. The full variable domain, its missing parts supplied by reference TRBV29-1 and TRBJ1-5, is SAVISQKPSRDICQRGTSLTIQCQVDSQVTMMFWYRQQPGQSLTLIATANQGSEATYESGFVIDKFPISRPNLTFSTLTVSNMSPEDSSIYLCSVGWDRPNQPQHFGDGTRLSIL.

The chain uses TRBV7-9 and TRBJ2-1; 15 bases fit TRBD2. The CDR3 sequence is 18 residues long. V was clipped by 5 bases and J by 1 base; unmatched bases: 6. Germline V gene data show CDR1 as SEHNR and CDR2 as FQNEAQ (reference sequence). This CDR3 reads CASSQGLAGGKSYNEQFF. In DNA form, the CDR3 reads TGTGCCAGCAGCCAGGGACTAGCGGGGGGAAAATCCTACAATGAGCAGTTCTTC.

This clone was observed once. The CDR3 DNA sequence: TGTGCCAGCAGCCTTTCCGGGACAGTGAACACCGGGGAGCTGTTTTTT. It translates to CASSLSGTVNTGELFF. The chain combines TRBV9 with TRBJ2-2, with 7 bases fitting TRBD1. Germline values: CDR1 SGDLS, CDR2 YYNGEE. There are 16 residues in the CDR3. With 4 bases clipped from V and 1 base from J, the junction kept 7 bases outside the gene matches.

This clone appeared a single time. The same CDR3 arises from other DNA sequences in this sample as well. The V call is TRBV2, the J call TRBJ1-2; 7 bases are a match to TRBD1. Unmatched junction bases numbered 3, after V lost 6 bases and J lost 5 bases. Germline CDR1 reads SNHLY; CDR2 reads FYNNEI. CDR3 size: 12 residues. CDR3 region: CASSRQGYGYTF. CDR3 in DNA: TGTGCCAGCAGCCGACAGGGATATGGCTACACCTTC.

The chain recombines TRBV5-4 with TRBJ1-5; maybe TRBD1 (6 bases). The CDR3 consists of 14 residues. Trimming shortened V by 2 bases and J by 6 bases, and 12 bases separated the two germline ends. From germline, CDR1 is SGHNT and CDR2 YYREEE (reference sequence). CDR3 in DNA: TGTGCCAGCAGCTTTAGAGGGGGTGGTCAGCCCCAGCATTTT. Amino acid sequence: CASSFRGGGQPQHF.

CDR3 nucleotides: TGTGCCACCAGAGCTAGCGGGGGGGCTAGGGAGACCCAGTACTTC. Protein sequence: CATRASGGARETQYF. The chain combines TRBV15 with TRBJ2-5; TRBD2 agrees at 12 bases. Germline lookup yields CDR1 LNHNV and CDR2 YYDKDF (reference sequence). This CDR3 contains 15 residues. V lost 6 bases to trimming and J lost 5 bases; unmatched junction nucleotides: 7.

CDR3 nucleotides: TGTGCCAGCAGTGTCCGGGGGCAATCCTTTAACTATGGCTACACCTTC. Encoded protein: CASSVRGQSFNYGYTF. The chain couples TRBV2 to TRBJ1-2, with D perhaps matching TRBD1 (6 bases). The CDR3 is 16 amino acids. V was pared by 4 bases and J by 1 base, with 16 bases between. In germline, CDR1 is SNHLY, CDR2 FYNNEI.

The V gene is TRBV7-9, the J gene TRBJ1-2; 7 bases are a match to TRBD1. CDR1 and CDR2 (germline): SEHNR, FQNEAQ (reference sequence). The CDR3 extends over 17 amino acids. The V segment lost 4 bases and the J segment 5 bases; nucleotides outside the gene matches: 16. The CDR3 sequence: CASSSLTWQGVRYGYTF. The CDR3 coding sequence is TGTGCCAGCAGCTCACTAACTTGGCAGGGGGTGAGGTATGGCTACACCTTC.

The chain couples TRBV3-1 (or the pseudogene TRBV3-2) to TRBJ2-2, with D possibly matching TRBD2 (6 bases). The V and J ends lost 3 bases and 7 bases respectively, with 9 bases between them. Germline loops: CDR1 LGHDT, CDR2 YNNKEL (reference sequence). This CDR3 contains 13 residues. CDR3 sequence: CASSQGGNGELFF. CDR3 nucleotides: TGTGCCAGCAGCCAGGGGGGAAACGGGGAGCTGTTTTTT.

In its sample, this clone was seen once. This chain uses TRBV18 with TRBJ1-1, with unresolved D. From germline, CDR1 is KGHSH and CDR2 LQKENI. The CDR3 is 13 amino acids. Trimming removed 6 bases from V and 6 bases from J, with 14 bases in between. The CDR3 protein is CASSPQHGAEAFF. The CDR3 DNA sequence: TGTGCCAGCTCCCCCCAACACGGGGCTGAAGCTTTCTTT.

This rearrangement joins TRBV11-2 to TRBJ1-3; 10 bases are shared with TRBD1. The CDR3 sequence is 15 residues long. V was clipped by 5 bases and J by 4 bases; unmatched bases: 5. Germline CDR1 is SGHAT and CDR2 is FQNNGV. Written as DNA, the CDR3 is TGTGCCAGCAGCCCAGGGACAGGGGCCGGAAACACCATATATTTT. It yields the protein CASSPGTGAGNTIYF.

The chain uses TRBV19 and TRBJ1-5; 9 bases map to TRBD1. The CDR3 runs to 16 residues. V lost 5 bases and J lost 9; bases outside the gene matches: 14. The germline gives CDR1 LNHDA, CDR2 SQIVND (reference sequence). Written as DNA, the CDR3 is TGTGCCAGTAGTGCCGGACAGGGGAGATTCCAGCGGCCCCAGCATTTT. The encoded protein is CASSAGQGRFQRPQHF.

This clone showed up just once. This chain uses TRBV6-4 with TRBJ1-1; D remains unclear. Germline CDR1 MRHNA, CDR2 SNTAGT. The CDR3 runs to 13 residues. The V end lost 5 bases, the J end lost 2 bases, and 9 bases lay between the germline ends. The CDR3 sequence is CASSRLINTEAFF. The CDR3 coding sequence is TGTGCCAGCAGTAGATTAATAAACACTGAAGCTTTCTTT.